This T cell receptor (beta chain) was sequenced during a study of OX40 agonist ivuxolimab in advanced cancers. Study summary: The dose-escalation cohort was around 83% male, with a mean age of 60 years, ranging about 23 to 90. Study-level points and caveats: At 0.1 to 3.0 mg/kg and by week 6, clonal expansion occurred in CD4+ and CD8+ blood T cells. There were, on average, more expanded clones in CD8+ T cells than in CD4+.

A remark on this clone: What it binds is unknown.

V lost 6 bases and J lost 0, with 14 bases in between. The CDR3 contains 15 residues. Germline CDR1 SGHRS, CDR2 YFSETQ. Produced via immunoSEQ multiplex PCR; TCRdb's table is partial and in-frame only. The sample comprises 30,000 to 40,000 clones, around four fifths of which are singletons, and 21% rests with the top ten. This chain links TRBV5-1 with TRBJ2-3, with unresolved D. The material sequenced was CD4+ or CD8+ T cells sorted from blood, taken in a trial of the OX40 agonist ivuxolimab. The source is an adult with an advanced solid tumor such as melanoma, head and neck, liver or kidney cancer. DNA for the CDR3: TGCGCCAGCAAAGTTAACCCTACTAGCACAGATACGCAGTATTTT. Translating it yields CASKVNPTSTDTQYF.